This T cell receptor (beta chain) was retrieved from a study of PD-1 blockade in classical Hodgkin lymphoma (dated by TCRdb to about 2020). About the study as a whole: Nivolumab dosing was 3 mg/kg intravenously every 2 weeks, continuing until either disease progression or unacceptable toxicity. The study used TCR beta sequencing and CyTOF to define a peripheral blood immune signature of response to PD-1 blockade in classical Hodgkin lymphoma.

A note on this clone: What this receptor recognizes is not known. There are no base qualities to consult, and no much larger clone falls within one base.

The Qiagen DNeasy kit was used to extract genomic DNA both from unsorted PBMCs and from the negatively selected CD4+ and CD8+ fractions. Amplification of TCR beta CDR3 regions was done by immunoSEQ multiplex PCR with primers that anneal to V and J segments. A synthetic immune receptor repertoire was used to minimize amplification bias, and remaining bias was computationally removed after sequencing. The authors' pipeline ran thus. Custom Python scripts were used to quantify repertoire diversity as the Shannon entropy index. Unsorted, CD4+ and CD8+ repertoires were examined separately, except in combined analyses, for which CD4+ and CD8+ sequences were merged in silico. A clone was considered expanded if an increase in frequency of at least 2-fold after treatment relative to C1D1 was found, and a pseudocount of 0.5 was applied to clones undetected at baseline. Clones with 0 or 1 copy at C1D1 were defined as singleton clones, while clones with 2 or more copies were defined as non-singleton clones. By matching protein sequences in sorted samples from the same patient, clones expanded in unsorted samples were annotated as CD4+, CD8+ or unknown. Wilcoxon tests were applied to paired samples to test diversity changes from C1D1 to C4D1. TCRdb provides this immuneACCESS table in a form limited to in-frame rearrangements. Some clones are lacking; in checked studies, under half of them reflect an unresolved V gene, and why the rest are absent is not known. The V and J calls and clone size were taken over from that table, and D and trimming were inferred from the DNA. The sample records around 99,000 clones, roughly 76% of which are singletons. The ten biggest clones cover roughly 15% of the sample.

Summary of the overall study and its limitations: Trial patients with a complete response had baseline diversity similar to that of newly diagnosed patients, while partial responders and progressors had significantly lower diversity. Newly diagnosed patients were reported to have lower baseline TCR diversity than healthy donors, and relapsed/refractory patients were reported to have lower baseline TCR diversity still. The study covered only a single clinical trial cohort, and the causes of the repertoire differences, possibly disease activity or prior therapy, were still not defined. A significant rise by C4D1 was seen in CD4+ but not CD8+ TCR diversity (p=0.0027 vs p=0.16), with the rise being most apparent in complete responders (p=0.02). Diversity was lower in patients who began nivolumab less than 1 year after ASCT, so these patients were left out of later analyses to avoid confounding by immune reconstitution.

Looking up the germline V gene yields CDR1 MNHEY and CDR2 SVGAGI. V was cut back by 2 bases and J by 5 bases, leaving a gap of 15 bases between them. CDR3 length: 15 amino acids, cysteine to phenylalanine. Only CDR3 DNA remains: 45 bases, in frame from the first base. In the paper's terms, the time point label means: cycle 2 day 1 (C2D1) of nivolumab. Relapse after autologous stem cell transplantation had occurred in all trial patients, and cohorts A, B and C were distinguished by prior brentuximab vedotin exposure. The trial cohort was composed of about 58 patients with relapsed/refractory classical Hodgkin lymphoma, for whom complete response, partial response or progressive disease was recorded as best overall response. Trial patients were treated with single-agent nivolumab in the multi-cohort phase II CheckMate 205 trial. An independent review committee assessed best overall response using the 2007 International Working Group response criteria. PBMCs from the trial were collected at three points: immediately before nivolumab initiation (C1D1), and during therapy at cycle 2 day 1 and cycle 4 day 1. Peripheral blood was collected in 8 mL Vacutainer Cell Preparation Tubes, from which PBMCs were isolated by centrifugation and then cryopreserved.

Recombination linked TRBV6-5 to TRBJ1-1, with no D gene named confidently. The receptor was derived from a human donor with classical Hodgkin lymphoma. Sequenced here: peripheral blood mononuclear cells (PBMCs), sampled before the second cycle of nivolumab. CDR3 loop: CASSYAGSSGTEAFF. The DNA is TGTGCCAGCAGTTACGCGGGTTCATCCGGGACTGAAGCTTTCTTT.